This T cell receptor (beta chain) is drawn from a study of blood T cell repertoires in COVID-19. Across the whole study: Spain, Italy and the United States supplied samples that represented acute and convalescent COVID-19.

Authors' processing steps: For nucleated cells, counts were estimated from reference gene primer amplification. The assay was immunoSEQ multiplex PCR, and TCRdb's table has in-frame clones only and misses some. For V, J and clone size, that table is used; D and trimming come from the DNA. The data hold about 330,000 clones, with 70% to 90% observed a single time. V dropped 3 bases and J dropped 5 bases, with 11 bases sitting between them. The CDR3 extends over 14 amino acids. Germline values: CDR1 MNHEY, CDR2 SVGEGT. The study recruited people aged roughly 18 to 95 years across about two dozen US areas.

This TCR came from a young woman who had recovered from COVID-19. The sequencing sample was made of PBMCs or T cells enriched from blood (not recorded which). This chain connects TRBV6-2 or TRBV6-3 to TRBJ1-5; weak D call: TRBD1 (6 bases). The DNA of the CDR3 is TGTGCCAGCAGTTATGCGGCAGGGGATCAGCCCCAGCATTTT. Translating it yields CASSYAAGDQPQHF.